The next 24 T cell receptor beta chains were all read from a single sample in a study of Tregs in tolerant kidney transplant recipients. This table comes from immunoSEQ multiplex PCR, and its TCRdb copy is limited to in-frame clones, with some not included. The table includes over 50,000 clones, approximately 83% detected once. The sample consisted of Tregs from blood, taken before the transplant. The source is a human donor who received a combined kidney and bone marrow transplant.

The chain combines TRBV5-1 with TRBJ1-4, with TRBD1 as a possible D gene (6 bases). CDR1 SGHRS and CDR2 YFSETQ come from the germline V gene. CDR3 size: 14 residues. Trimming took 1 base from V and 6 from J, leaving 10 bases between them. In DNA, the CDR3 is TGCGCCAGCAGCTTGAGGGGGGTAGATGAAAAACTGTTTTTT. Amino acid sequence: CASSLRGVDEKLFF.

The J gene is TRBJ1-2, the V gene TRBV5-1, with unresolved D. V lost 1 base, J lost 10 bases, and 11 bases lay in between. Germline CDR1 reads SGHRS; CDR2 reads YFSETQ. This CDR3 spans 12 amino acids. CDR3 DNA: TGCGCCAGCAGCTTGCTCGGGGTTGACTACACCTTC. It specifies CASSLLGVDYTF.

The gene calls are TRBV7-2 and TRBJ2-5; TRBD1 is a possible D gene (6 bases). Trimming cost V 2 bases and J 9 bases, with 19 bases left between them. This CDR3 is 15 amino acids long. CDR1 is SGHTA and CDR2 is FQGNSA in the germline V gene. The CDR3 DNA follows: TGTGCCAGCAGCTTAATCCTAGCCCCTGAGGGGGCCCAGTACTTC. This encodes CASSLILAPEGAQYF. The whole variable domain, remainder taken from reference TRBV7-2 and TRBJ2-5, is GAGVSQSPSNKVTEKGKDVELRCDPISGHTALYWYRQSLGQGLEFLIYFQGNSAPDKSGLPSDRFSAERTGGSVSTLTIQRTQQEDSAVYLCASSLILAPEGAQYFGPGTRLLVL.

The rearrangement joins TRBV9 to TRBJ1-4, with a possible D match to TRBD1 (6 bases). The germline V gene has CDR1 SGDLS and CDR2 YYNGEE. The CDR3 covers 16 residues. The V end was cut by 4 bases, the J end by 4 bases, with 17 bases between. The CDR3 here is CASSSPHRDLNEKLFF. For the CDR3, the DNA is TGTGCCAGCAGCTCCCCCCACAGGGACCTTAATGAAAAACTGTTTTTT.

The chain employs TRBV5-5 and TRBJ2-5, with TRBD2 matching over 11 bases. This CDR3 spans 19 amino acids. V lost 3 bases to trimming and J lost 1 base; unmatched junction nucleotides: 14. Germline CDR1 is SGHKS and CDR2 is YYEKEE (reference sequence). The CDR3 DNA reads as TGTGCCAGCAGCTACGCTGGACTAGCGGGCGCAGCCTTCCAAGAGACCCAGTACTTC. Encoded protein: CASSYAGLAGAAFQETQYF.

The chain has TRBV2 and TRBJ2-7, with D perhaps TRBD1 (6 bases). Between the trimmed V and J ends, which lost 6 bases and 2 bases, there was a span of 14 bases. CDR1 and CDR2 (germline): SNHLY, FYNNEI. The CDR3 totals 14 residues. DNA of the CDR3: TGTGCCAGCAGGGTTATACAGGGACCCTACGAGCAGTACTTC. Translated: CASRVIQGPYEQYF. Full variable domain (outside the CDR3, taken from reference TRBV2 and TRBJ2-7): EPEVTQTPSHQVTQMGQEVILRCVPISNHLYFYWYRQILGQKVEFLVSFYNNEISEKSEIFDDQFSVERPDGSNFTLKIRSTKLEDSAMYFCASRVIQGPYEQYFGPGTRLTVT.

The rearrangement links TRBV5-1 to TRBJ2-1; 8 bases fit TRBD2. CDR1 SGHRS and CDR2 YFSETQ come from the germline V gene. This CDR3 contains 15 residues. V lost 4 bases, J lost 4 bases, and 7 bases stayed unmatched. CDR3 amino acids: CASSQSGREYNEQFF. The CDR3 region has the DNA TGCGCCAGCAGCCAGAGCGGGAGAGAATACAATGAGCAGTTCTTC.

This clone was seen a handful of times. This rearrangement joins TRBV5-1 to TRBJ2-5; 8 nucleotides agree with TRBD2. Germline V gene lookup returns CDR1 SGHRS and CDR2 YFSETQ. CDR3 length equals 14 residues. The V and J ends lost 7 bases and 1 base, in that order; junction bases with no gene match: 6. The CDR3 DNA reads TGCGCCAGCGGGAAGCGGGGGACCCAAGAGACCCAGTACTTC. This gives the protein CASGKRGTQETQYF.

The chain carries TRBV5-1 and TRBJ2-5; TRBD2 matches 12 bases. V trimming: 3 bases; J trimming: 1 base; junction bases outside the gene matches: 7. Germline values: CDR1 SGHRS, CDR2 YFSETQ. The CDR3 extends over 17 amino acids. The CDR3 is CASSSTTSGGGQETQYF. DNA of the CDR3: TGCGCCAGCAGCTCGACGACTAGCGGGGGAGGCCAAGAGACCCAGTACTTC.

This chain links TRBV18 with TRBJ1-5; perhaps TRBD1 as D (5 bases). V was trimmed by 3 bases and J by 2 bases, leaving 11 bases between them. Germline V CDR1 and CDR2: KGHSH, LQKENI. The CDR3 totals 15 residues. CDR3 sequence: CASSPPGIGNQPQHF. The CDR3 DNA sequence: TGTGCCAGCTCACCCCCAGGGATAGGCAATCAGCCCCAGCATTTT.

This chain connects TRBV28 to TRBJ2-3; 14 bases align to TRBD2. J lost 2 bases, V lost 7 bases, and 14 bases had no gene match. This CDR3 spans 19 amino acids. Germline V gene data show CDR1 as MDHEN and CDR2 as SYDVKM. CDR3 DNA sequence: TGTGCCAGCAACACGGGACTAGCGGGAGAGTTTACCGTCACAGATACGCAGTATTTT. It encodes CASNTGLAGEFTVTDTQYF.

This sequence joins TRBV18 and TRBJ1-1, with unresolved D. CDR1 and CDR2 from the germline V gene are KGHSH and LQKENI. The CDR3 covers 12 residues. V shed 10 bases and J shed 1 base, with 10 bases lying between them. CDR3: CATSAQNTEAFF. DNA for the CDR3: TGTGCCACTTCTGCCCAGAACACTGAAGCTTTCTTT.

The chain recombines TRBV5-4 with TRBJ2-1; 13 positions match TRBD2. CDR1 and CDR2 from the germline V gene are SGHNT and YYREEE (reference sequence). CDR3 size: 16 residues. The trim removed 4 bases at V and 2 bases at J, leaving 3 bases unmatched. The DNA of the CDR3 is TGTGCCAGCAGCCCTGGACTAGCGGGAGCCTACAATGAGCAGTTCTTC. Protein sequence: CASSPGLAGAYNEQFF.

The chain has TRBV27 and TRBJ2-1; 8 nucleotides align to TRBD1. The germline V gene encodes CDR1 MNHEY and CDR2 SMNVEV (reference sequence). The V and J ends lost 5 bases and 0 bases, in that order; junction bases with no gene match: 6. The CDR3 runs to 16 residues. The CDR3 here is CASSGGDRFSYNEQFF. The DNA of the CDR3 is TGTGCCAGCAGTGGCGGGGACAGGTTCTCCTACAATGAGCAGTTCTTC.

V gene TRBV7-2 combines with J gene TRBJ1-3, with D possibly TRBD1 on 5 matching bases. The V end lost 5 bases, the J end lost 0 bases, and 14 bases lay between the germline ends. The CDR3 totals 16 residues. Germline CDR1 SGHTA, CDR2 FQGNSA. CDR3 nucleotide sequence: TGTGCCAGCAGCCACCGGGACCGCTTCTCTGGAAACACCATATATTTT. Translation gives CASSHRDRFSGNTIYF.

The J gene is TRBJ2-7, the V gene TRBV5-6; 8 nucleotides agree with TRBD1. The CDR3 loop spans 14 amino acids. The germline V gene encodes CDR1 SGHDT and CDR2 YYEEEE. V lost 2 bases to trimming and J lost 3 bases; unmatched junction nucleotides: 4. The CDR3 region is CASSFRDRFYEQYF. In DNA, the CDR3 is TGTGCCAGCAGCTTTAGGGACAGGTTCTACGAGCAGTACTTC.

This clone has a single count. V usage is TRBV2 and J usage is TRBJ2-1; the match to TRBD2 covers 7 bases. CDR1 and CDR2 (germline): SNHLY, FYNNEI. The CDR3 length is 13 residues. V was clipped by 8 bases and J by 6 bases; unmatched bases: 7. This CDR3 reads CASGLQRGNEQFF. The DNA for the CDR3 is TGTGCCAGCGGGTTACAGCGGGGCAATGAGCAGTTCTTC.

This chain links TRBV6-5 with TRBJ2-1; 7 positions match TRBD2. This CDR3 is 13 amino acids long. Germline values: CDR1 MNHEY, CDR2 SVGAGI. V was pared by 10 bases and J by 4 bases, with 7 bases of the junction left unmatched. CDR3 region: CATERGGYNEQFF. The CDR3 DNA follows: TGTGCCACCGAGCGGGGAGGGTACAATGAGCAGTTCTTC.

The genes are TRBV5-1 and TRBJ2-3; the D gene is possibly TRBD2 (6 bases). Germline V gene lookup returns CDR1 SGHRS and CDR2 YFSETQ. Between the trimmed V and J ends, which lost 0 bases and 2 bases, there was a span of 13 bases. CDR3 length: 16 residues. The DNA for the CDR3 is TGCGCCAGCAGCTTGGCGGGAGTCGCCTTCACAGATACGCAGTATTTT. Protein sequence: CASSLAGVAFTDTQYF.

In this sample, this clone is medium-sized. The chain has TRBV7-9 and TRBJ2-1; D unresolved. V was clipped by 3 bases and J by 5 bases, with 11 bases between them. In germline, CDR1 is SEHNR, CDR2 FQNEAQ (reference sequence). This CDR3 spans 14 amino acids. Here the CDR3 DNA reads TGTGCCAGCAGCTTGGCGGTCCAGGACAATGAGCAGTTCTTC. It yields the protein CASSLAVQDNEQFF.

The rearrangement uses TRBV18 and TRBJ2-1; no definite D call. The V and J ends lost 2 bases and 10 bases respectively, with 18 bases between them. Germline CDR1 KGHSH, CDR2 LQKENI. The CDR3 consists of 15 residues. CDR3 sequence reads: CASSPGSWATREQFF. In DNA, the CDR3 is TGTGCCAGCTCACCAGGGTCCTGGGCCACCAGGGAGCAGTTCTTC.

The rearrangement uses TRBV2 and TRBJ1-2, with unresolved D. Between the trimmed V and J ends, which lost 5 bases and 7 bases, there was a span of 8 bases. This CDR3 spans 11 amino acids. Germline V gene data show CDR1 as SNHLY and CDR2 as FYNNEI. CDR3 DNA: TGTGCCAGCAGTCCTGCAATTGGCTACACCTTC. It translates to CASSPAIGYTF. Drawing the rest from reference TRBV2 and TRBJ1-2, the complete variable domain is EPEVTQTPSHQVTQMGQEVILRCVPISNHLYFYWYRQILGQKVEFLVSFYNNEISEKSEIFDDQFSVERPDGSNFTLKIRSTKLEDSAMYFCASSPAIGYTFGSGTRLTVV.

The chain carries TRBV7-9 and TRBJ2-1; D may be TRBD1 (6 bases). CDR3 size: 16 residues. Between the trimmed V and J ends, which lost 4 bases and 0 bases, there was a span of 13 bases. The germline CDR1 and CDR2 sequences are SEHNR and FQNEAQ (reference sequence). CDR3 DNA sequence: TGTGCCAGCAGCTACAGGGCTAGCCCCTCCTACAATGAGCAGTTCTTC. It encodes CASSYRASPSYNEQFF.

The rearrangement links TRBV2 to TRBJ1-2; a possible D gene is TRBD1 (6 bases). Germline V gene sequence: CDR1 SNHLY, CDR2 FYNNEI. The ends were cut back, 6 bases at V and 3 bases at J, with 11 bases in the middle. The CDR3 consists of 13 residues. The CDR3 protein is CASSPSGDYGYTF. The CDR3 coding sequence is TGTGCCAGCAGCCCCTCAGGGGACTATGGCTACACCTTC. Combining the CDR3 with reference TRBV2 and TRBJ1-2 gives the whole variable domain EPEVTQTPSHQVTQMGQEVILRCVPISNHLYFYWYRQILGQKVEFLVSFYNNEISEKSEIFDDQFSVERPDGSNFTLKIRSTKLEDSAMYFCASSPSGDYGYTFGSGTRLTVV.